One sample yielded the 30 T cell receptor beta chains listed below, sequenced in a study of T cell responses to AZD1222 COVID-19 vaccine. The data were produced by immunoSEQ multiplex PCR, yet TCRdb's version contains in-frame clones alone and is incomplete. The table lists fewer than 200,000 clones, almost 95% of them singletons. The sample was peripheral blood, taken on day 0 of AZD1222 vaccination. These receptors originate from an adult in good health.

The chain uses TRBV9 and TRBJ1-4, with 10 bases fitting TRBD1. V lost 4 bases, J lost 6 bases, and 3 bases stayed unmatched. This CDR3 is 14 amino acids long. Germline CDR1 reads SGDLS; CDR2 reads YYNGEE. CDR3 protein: CASSPGQGDEKLFF. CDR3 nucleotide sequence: TGTGCCAGCAGCCCTGGACAGGGGGATGAAAAACTGTTTTTT.

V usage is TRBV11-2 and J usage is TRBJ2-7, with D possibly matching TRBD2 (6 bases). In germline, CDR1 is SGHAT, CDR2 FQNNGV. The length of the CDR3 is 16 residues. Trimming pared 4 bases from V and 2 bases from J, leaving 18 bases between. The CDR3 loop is CASSSLTGGDAYEQYF. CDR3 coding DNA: TGTGCCAGCAGCTCCCTGACCGGAGGGGATGCCTACGAGCAGTACTTC.

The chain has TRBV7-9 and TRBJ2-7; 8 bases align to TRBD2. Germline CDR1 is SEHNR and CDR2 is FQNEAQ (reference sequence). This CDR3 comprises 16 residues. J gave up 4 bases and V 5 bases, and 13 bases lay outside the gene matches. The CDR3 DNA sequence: TGTGCCAGCAGCCCGCCGGGGGGGGGAGAGCTTTACGAGCAGTACTTC. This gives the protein CASSPPGGGELYEQYF.

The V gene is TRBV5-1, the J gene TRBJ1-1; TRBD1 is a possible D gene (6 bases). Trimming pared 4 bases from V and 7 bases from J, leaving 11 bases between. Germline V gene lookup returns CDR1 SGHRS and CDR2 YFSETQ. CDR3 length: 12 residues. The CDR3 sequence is CASSPGQREAFF. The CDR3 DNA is TGCGCCAGCAGCCCCGGACAGCGTGAAGCTTTCTTT. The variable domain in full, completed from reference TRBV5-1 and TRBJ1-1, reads KAGVTQTPRYLIKTRGQQVTLSCSPISGHRSVSWYQQTPGQGLQFLFEYFSETQRNKGNFPGRFSGRQFSNSRSEMNVSTLELGDSALYLCASSPGQREAFFGQGTRLTVV.

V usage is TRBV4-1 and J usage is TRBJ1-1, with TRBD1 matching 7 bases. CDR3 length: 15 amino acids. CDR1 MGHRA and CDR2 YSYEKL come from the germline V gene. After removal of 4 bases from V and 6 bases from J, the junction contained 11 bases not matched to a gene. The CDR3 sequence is CASSPWGTAPAEAFF. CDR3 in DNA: TGCGCCAGCAGCCCCTGGGGGACAGCCCCAGCTGAAGCTTTCTTT.

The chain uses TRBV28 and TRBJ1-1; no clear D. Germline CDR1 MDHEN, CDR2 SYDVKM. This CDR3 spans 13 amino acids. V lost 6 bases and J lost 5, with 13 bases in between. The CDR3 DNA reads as TGTGCCAGCAGCCTCGGGCAGGAGACTGAAGCTTTCTTT. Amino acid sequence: CASSLGQETEAFF.

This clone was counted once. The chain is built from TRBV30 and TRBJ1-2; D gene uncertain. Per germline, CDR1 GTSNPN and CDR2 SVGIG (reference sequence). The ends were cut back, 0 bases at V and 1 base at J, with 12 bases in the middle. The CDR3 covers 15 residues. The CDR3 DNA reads TGTGCCTGGAGTGTACGAATAGGGCGTAACTATGGCTACACCTTC. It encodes CAWSVRIGRNYGYTF.

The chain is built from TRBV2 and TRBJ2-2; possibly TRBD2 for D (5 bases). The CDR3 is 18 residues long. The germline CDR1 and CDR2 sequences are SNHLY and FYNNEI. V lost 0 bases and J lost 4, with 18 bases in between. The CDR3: CASSEAWYSPGSTGELFF. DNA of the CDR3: TGTGCCAGCAGTGAAGCGTGGTACTCCCCGGGGAGCACCGGGGAGCTGTTTTTT.

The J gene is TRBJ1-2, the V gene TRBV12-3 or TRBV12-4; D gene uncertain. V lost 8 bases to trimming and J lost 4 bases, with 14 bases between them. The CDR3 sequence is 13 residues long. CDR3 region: CASVASGFYGYTF. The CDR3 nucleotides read TGTGCCAGCGTAGCATCAGGATTCTATGGCTACACCTTC.

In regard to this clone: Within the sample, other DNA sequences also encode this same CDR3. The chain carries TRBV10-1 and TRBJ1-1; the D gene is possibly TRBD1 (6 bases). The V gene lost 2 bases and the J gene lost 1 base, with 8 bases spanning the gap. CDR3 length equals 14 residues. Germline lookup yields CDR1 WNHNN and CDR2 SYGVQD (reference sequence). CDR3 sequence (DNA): TGCGCCAGCAGTGAGGCAGGGGCGAACACTGAAGCTTTCTTT. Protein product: CASSEAGANTEAFF.

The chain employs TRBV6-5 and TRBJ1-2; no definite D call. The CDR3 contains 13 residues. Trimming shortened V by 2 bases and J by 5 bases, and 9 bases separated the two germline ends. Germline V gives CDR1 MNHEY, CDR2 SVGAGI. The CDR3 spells CASSYTATYGYTF. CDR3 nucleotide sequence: TGTGCCAGCAGTTACACGGCAACTTATGGCTACACCTTC.

The CDR3 is CASSQPPGREAFF. The CDR3 DNA is TGTGCCAGCAGTCAACCGCCGGGGCGGGAAGCTTTCTTT. J is TRBJ1-1 and V is TRBV12-3 or TRBV12-4; TRBD1 is a possible D gene (5 bases). The CDR3 has 13 residues. Trimming cost V 5 bases and J 8 bases, with 15 bases left between them.

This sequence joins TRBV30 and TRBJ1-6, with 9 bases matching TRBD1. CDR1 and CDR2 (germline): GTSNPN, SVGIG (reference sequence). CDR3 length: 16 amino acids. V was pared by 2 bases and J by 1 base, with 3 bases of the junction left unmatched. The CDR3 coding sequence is TGTGCCTGGAGTAGCGACAGGGGGTCCTATAATTCACCCCTCCACTTT. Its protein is CAWSSDRGSYNSPLHF. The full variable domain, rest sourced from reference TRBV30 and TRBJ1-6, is SQTIHQWPATLVQPVGSPLSLECTVEGTSNPNLYWYRQAAGRGLQLLFYSVGIGQISSEVPQNLSASRPQDRQFILSSKKLLLSDSGFYLCAWSSDRGSYNSPLHFGNGTRLTVT.

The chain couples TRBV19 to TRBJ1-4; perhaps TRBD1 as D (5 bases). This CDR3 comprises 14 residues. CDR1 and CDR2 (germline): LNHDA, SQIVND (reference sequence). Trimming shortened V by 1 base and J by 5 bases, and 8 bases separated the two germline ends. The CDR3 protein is CASSIGDSNEKLFF. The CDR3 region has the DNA TGTGCCAGTAGTATAGGAGACAGCAATGAAAAACTGTTTTTT. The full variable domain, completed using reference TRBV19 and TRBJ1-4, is DGGITQSPKYLFRKEGQNVTLSCEQNLNHDAMYWYRQDPGQGLRLIYYSQIVNDFQKGDIAEGYSVSREKKESFPLTVTSAQKNPTAFYLCASSIGDSNEKLFFGSGTQLSVL.

The CDR3 nucleotides are TGCGCCAGCAGCGGATCCGGGACAGACAACACTGAAGCTTTCTTT. Translating gives CASSGSGTDNTEAFF. V gene TRBV4-1 combines with J gene TRBJ1-1; 7 nucleotides match TRBD1. The V and J ends lost 5 bases and 2 bases, in that order; junction bases with no gene match: 8. The CDR3 has 15 amino acids. In germline, CDR1 is MGHRA, CDR2 YSYEKL.

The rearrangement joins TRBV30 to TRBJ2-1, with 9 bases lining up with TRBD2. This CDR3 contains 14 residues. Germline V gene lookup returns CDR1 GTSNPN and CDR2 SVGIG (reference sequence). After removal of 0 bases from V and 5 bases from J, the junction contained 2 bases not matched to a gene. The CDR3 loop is CAWSVLAGDNEQFF. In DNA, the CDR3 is TGTGCCTGGAGTGTTTTAGCGGGGGACAATGAGCAGTTCTTC.

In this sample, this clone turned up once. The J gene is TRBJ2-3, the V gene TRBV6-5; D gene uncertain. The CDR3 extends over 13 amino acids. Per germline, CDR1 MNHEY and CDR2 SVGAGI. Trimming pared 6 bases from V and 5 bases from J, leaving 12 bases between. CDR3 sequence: CASSTNGRDTQYF. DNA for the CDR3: TGTGCCAGCAGCACAAATGGTCGAGATACGCAGTATTTT.

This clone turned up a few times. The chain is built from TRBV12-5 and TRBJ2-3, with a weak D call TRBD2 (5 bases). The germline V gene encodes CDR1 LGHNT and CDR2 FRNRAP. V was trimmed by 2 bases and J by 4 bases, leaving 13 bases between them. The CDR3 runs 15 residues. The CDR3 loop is CASGLKDSPPDTQYF. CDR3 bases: TGTGCTAGTGGTTTGAAGGACTCCCCCCCAGATACGCAGTATTTT.

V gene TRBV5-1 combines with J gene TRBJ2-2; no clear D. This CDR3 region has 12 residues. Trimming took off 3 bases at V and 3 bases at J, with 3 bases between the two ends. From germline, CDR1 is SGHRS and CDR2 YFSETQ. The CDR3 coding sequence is TGCGCCAGCAGCTGGGACACCGGGGAGCTGTTTTTT. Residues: CASSWDTGELFF.

CDR3 coding DNA: TGTGCCACCAGTGCCCTGACGAACACCGGGGAGCTGTTTTTT. Translating gives CATSALTNTGELFF. The chain carries TRBV24-1 and TRBJ2-2; D remains ambiguous. V lost 5 bases and J 0 bases, leaving 6 bases between the germline ends. This CDR3 contains 14 residues. Germline V CDR1 and CDR2: KGHDR, SFDVKD.

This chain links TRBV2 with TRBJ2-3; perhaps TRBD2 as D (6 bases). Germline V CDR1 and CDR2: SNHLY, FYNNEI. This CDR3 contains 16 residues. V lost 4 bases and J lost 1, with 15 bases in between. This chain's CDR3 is CASSVGVAARTDTQYF. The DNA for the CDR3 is TGTGCCAGCAGTGTAGGAGTAGCGGCCCGCACAGATACGCAGTATTTT. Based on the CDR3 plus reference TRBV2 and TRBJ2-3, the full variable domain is EPEVTQTPSHQVTQMGQEVILRCVPISNHLYFYWYRQILGQKVEFLVSFYNNEISEKSEIFDDQFSVERPDGSNFTLKIRSTKLEDSAMYFCASSVGVAARTDTQYFGPGTRLTVL.

The chain's CDR3 is CASSLDSQPEAFF. The CDR3 DNA follows: TGTGCCAGCAGCCTGGACAGTCAGCCTGAAGCTTTCTTT. The J gene is TRBJ1-1, the V gene TRBV5-4; possibly TRBD1 for D (6 bases). The CDR3 consists of 13 residues. V lost 4 bases and J 6 bases, leaving 13 bases between the germline ends. The germline V gene has CDR1 SGHNT and CDR2 YYREEE (reference sequence).

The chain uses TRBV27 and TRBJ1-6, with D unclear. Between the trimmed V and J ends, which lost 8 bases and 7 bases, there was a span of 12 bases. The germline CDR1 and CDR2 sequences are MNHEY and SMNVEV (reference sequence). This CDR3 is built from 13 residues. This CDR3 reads CASRDLINSPLHF. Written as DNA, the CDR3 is TGTGCCAGCCGCGACCTAATAAATTCACCCCTCCACTTT.

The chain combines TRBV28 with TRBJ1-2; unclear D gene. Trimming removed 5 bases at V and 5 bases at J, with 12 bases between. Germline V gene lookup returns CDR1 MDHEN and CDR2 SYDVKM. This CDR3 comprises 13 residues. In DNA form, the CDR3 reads TGTGCCAGCAGTCACCGCCCGGAGTATGGCTACACCTTC. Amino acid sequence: CASSHRPEYGYTF.

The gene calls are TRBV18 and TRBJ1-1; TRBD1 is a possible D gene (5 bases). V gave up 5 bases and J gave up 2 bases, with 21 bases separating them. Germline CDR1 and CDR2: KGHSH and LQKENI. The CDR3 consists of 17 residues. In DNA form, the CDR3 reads TGTGCCAGCTCAGCCTCGACAGACCGAGGGCCTAACACTGAAGCTTTCTTT. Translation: CASSASTDRGPNTEAFF. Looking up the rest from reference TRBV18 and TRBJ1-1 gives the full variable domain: NAGVMQNPRHLVRRRGQEARLRCSPMKGHSHVYWYRQLPEEGLKFMVYLQKENIIDESGMPKERFSAEFPKEGPSILRIQQVVRGDSAAYFCASSASTDRGPNTEAFFGQGTRLTVV.

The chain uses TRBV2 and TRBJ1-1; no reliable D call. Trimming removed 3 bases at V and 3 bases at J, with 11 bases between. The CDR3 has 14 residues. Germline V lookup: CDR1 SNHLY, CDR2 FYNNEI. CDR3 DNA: TGTGCCAGCAGTGACCGGGGTTGGCACACTGAAGCTTTCTTT. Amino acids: CASSDRGWHTEAFF.

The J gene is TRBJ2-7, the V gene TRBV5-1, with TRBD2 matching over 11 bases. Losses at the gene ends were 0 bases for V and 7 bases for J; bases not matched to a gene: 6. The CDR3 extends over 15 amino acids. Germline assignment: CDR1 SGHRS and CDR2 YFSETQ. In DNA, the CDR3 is TGCGCCAGCAGCTTGGGGGGACTAGCGGCTAATGAGCAGTACTTC. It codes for CASSLGGLAANEQYF.

Written as DNA, the CDR3 is TGTGCCAGCAGTAACACAGATACGCAGTATTTT. It yields the protein CASSNTDTQYF. J is TRBJ2-3 and V is TRBV6-2 or TRBV6-3, with D hard to call. V lost 5 bases and J lost 2, with 2 bases in between. Germline V gene lookup returns CDR1 MNHEY and CDR2 SVGEGT. The CDR3 has 11 amino acids.

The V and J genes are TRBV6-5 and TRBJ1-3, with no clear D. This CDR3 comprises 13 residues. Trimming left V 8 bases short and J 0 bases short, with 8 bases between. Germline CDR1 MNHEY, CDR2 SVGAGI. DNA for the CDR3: TGTGCCAGCCAAAAGGGCTCTGGAAACACCATATATTTT. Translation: CASQKGSGNTIYF.

The CDR3 protein is CASRGQGNGYTF. In DNA, the CDR3 is TGTGCCAGCAGAGGACAGGGGAATGGCTACACCTTC. The J gene is TRBJ1-2, the V gene TRBV2; 9 bases agree with TRBD1. Germline V gene lookup returns CDR1 SNHLY and CDR2 FYNNEI. Trimming cost V 6 bases and J 6 bases; bases outside gene matches: 2. The CDR3 totals 12 residues.